This T cell receptor (beta chain) was identified in a study of blood T cell repertoires in COVID-19. Across the whole study: T cells, B-cell-depleted T cells, or PBMCs provided the cDNA or gDNA that served as material.

Measured with immunoSEQ multiplex PCR; TCRdb has only the in-frame clones, and not every one. The repertoire has 110,000 to 150,000 clones, under 80% of them found once; the top ten carry around 14%. V shed 0 bases, J shed 6 bases, and the junction held 5 bases outside the gene matches. The germline V gene has CDR1 ENHRY and CDR2 SYGVKD. CDR3 length: 15 amino acids. This receptor was taken from a man older than 75 with acute or convalescent COVID-19. The sample was peripheral blood. The V and J genes are TRBV10-3 and TRBJ1-5, with 7 bases fitting TRBD1. DNA of the CDR3: TGTGCCATCAGTGAGTCGCAAGGGGGCGGTCAGCCCCAGCATTTT. Protein sequence: CAISESQGGGQPQHF.